The source of this TCR beta chain is a study of PD-1 blockade in classical Hodgkin lymphoma. Across the study: Patients were infused with nivolumab 3 mg/kg every 2 weeks.

Germline CDR1 is SQVTM and CDR2 is ANQGSEA. This CDR3 has 11 residues. V lost 7 bases, J lost 4 bases, and 10 bases lay in between. Data came from immunoSEQ multiplex PCR; TCRdb stores just in-frame clones and leaves some out. The sample shows more than 20,000 clones, 85% to 90% of them seen only once. Each patient relapsed following autologous stem cell transplantation, and prior brentuximab vedotin exposure differed. This specimen consisted of peripheral blood mononuclear cells (PBMCs), obtained at baseline. The rearrangement uses TRBV29-1 and TRBJ1-2, with TRBD1 as a possible D gene (6 bases). This sequence originates from a human donor with classical Hodgkin lymphoma. CDR3 DNA: TGCAGCGCAGGACAGCTCTATGGCTACACCTTC. Translating it yields CSAGQLYGYTF.